This paragraph reports one T cell receptor (beta chain). Its cognate antigen has yet to be identified. No much larger clone exists at a distance of one base, and base qualities are not known. This specimen belongs to a study of OX40 agonist ivuxolimab in advanced cancers. Regarding the research as a whole: Ivuxolimab was a fully human IgG2 agonistic monoclonal antibody targeting the costimulatory receptor OX40 (CD134). Of the roughly 52 dose-escalation patients, hepatocellular carcinoma was present in 19, melanoma in around 15, renal cell carcinoma in 9 and head and neck cancer in 9. Partial responses were achieved by three dose-escalation patients, of whom one had hepatocellular carcinoma and two had cutaneous melanoma. Intravenous ivuxolimab was administered to patients every 2 weeks at six dose levels: 0.01, 0.1, 0.3, 1.5, 3 and 10 mg/kg. The paper reports the monotherapy dose-escalation portion (N = 52 patients) of the phase I ivuxolimab trial. The purpose of peripheral TCRbeta sequencing was to test whether ivuxolimab changed TCR sequence diversity and led to clonal T-cell expansion. A male proportion of roughly 80% and a mean age of around 60 years, ranging from roughly 23 to 85, were recorded for the dose-escalation cohort. Prior anti-PD-1, anti-PD-L1 or anti-CTLA-4 therapy was permitted, and about two fifths of dose-escalation patients had received checkpoint inhibitors. Overall study results and their limits: The antigen specificity of the peripheral T cells that underwent clonal expansion was not determined. After ivuxolimab, more expanded clones were found on average in CD8+ T cells than in CD4+ T cells. In the 0.1-3.0 mg/kg groups, partial responders were among the patients with the lowest normalized peripheral clonal expansion, particularly in CD8+ T cells. At doses of 0.1 to 3.0 mg/kg, clonal expansion of both CD4+ and CD8+ blood T cells was observed from baseline to week 6. Low levels of normalized T-cell clonal expansion were also seen in some nonresponding patients.

For sequencing of the TCRbeta CDR3 region, genomic DNA was extracted from the sorted cells. The immunoSEQ Assay was used to sequence the TCRbeta CDR3 regions. The immuneACCESS repertoire file appears here via TCRdb, limited to in-frame rearrangements. These files lack a portion of the clones; in checked studies, under half of the deficit traces to unresolved V genes, and the cause of the others is not known. For this sample the table gives under 100,000 clones, of which around 85% were detected only once. The ten largest clones represent approximately 2.3% of the sample. Clipping removes 3 bases from V and 2 bases from J, with 4 as the unmatched junction base count. The CDR3 runs 15 residues from the cysteine to the phenylalanine. The only DNA kept is the CDR3, 45 bases in frame from the first base. CDR1 is given as SNHLY and CDR2 as FYNNEI, both from the germline V gene. Patients with a history of autoimmune disease or receiving systemic immunosuppression were excluded from the trial. Peripheral blood for TCR sequencing was drawn from every dose cohort at baseline, at cycle 4 day 1 and at cycle 7 day 1. The samples were taken from a phase I, first-in-human, multicenter, open-label dose-escalation trial of ivuxolimab. Adults with locally advanced or metastatic head and neck squamous cell, hepatocellular, melanoma or renal cell carcinoma were enrolled in the trial. Before TCR sequencing, CD4+ and CD8+ T cells were separately sorted from peripheral blood.

This specimen consisted of CD4+ or CD8+ T cells sorted from blood, obtained in a trial of the OX40 agonist ivuxolimab. This receptor chain uses TRBV2 and TRBJ2-3; the junction holds 8 bases that match TRBD2. This clonotype was obtained from an adult with an advanced solid tumor such as melanoma, head and neck, liver or kidney cancer. The CDR3 protein is CASSDRGGPTDTQYF. In nucleotides, the sequence is TGTGCCAGCAGTGACCGCGGGGGGCCCACAGATACGCAGTATTTT.